What follows is one TCR beta chain and its context. The antigen is unknown. The CDR3 covers 15 residues. Germline V gene data show CDR1 as SGHNT and CDR2 as YYREEE (reference sequence). Trimming removed 4 bases at V and 0 bases at J, with 13 bases between. This specimen belongs to a study of resident and recirculating memory T cells in vitiligo. As for the study in general: Each patient gave two lesional and two nonlesional epidermal shave biopsies, plus PBMCs. No cells were sorted; samples were homogenized just before genomic DNA extraction.

Data came from immunoSEQ multiplex PCR; TCRdb stores just in-frame clones and leaves some out. This repertoire shows more than 70,000 clones, approximately 90% found once; its top ten account for about 5%. Study results and limitations: Non-conserved TCRs across sites and patients suggested distinct clones per lesion.

The sequenced sample consisted of blood. The receptor comes from a male donor with vitiligo. V and J are TRBV5-4 and TRBJ1-1, with a weak D call TRBD1 (6 bases). The CDR3 is CASSVMGHLNTEAFF. The CDR3 nucleotides are TGTGCCAGCAGCGTGATGGGACATTTGAACACTGAAGCTTTCTTT.